The entry below gives a single TCR beta chain sequence along with its context. No antigen is known for it. The entry originates in a study of shared clonotypes between healthy human individuals. In the study overall: Donor ages ranged 18 to 49 years: a couple of women, a few men.

Regarding the study as a whole: Rarefaction exposed incomplete sorted-subset sequencing despite large depth.

The CDR3 is 14 residues long. The germline gives CDR1 MDHEN, CDR2 SYDVKM. V lost 6 bases, J lost 6 bases, and 17 bases lay in between. Every one of the donors was a Caucasian adult that lived in Nashville, Tennessee. Template for every sorted-subset replicate PCR totaled approximately 0.2 ug DNA, about 30,000 T cell genomes. Data came from immunoSEQ multiplex PCR; TCRdb stores just in-frame clones and leaves some out. The sample contains millions of clones, 85% to 95% of which appear only once. The TCR sequence derives from a man younger than 35 in good health. Some clones in this sample may be carry-over from other donors' samples. The V and J genes are TRBV28 and TRBJ1-2; D gene ambiguous. Input material: naive CD4+ T cells from PBMCs. As for subset: CD45RA+ positively selected. CDR3 DNA: TGTGCCAGCAGCCGTCCCGCGACATTCGATGGCTACACCTTC. This translates into CASSRPATFDGYTF.